These T cell receptor beta chains were read from a single sample in a study of blood T cell repertoires in COVID-19. The method was immunoSEQ multiplex PCR; TCRdb's version includes in-frame clones alone and lacks a portion of them. The sample has roughly 250,000 clones; roughly four fifths are singletons. Input material: peripheral blood. All receptors derive from a man aged 45-65 years with active or convalescent COVID-19. The CDR3 runs from the conserved cysteine through the conserved F or W. D genes are given only for firm matches. Rows give clone size only sometimes, using once, few, many, or a class for an expanded clone.

>TRBV5-4|TRBJ1-1|.|.
CASSLGPRGTEAFF
TGTGCCAGCAGCTTGGGCCCTCGGGGCACTGAAGCTTTCTTT
>TRBV19|TRBJ1-2|TRBD1|.
CASTPSTGNYYGYTF
TGTGCCAGTACCCCGTCGACAGGGAATTACTATGGCTACACCTTC
>TRBV20-1|TRBJ2-5|.|.
CSGQLQETQYF
TGCAGTGGACAGCTCCAAGAGACCCAGTACTTC
>TRBV15|TRBJ1-2|TRBD1|.
CATSRDRDRIGYTF
TGTGCCACCAGCAGAGATCGGGACAGGATAGGCTACACCTTC
>TRBV6-1|TRBJ2-3|.|.
CASSEAGAGTDTQYF
TGTGCCAGCAGTGAAGCGGGGGCGGGCACAGATACGCAGTATTTT
>TRBV6-5|TRBJ2-1|TRBD1|.
CASKDRGRNEQFF
TGTGCCAGCAAAGACAGGGGACGCAACGAGCAGTTCTTC
>TRBV30|TRBJ2-3|TRBD2|.
CAWSVRSGGADTQYF
TGTGCCTGGAGTGTACGTAGCGGGGGAGCAGATACGCAGTATTTT
>TRBV7-2|TRBJ1-4|.|.
CASSLAQKLFF
TGTGCCAGCAGCTTAGCCCAGAAACTGTTTTTT
>TRBV6-5|TRBJ2-1|.|.
CASSYPRGTGSMEQFF
TGTGCCAGCAGTTACCCGAGGGGGACCGGTTCGATGGAGCAGTTCTTC
>TRBV7-2|TRBJ1-6|.|few
CASNPTSYYNSPLHF
TGTGCCAGCAACCCTACTTCATACTATAATTCACCCCTCCACTTT
>TRBV28|TRBJ1-2|TRBD1|.
CASTSLGQVNYSYTF
TGTGCCAGCACCTCTCTGGGACAGGTTAACTATAGCTACACCTTC
>TRBV4-3|TRBJ1-3|.|.
CASSQDPGVGSGNTIYF
TGCGCCAGCAGCCAAGATCCAGGGGTAGGCTCTGGAAACACCATATATTTT
>TRBV5-1|TRBJ2-6|TRBD2|.
CASSLSLAASGANVLTF
TGCGCCAGCAGCTTGTCACTAGCGGCCTCTGGGGCCAACGTCCTGACTTTC
>TRBV9|TRBJ2-1|TRBD2|.
CASSVGPSGGPGEQFF
TGTGCCAGCAGCGTAGGCCCTAGCGGGGGCCCGGGGGAGCAGTTCTTC
>TRBV5-6|TRBJ1-3|TRBD1|once
CASSLNRGLAGNTIYF
TGTGCCAGCAGCTTGAACAGGGGGCTGGCTGGAAACACCATATATTTT
>TRBV19|TRBJ2-1|.|.
CASSIAGRSYNEQFF
TGTGCCAGTAGTATCGCAGGGAGGTCCTACAATGAGCAGTTCTTC
>TRBV7-9|TRBJ1-1|.|.
CASSFLSGLTEAFF
TGTGCCAGCAGCTTCCTGTCAGGGCTCACTGAAGCTTTCTTT
>TRBV5-1|TRBJ2-1|TRBD2|.
CASRLAGGPGNEQFF
TGCGCCAGCAGATTAGCGGGGGGGCCGGGAAATGAGCAGTTCTTC
>TRBV5-1|TRBJ1-1|TRBD1|.
CASSLGDRVNTEAFF
TGCGCCAGCAGCTTGGGAGACAGGGTGAACACTGAAGCTTTCTTT
>TRBV6-6|TRBJ1-1|TRBD1|.
CASSNPGQGTTEAFF
TGTGCCAGCAGCAATCCGGGACAGGGGACCACTGAAGCTTTCTTT
>TRBV9|TRBJ1-2|TRBD1|.
CASSVGRGRTYGYTF
TGTGCCAGCAGCGTTGGCAGGGGGCGCACCTATGGCTACACCTTC
>TRBV18|TRBJ2-3|.|.
CASSPPRTGTDTQYF
TGTGCCAGCTCACCACCCCGGACAGGCACAGATACGCAGTATTTT
>TRBV20-1|TRBJ2-3|.|.
CSAGGDTQYF
TGCAGTGCTGGCGGAGATACGCAGTATTTT
>TRBV5-6|TRBJ2-2|.|.
CASSSKRRVDGELFF
TGTGCCAGCAGCTCCAAAAGGAGGGTTGACGGGGAGCTGTTTTTT
>TRBV21-1|TRBJ1-1|.|.
CASSRGGQGVPEAFF
TGTGCCAGCAGCAGGGGGGGACAGGGGGTACCTGAAGCTTTCTTT